The T cell receptor beta chain under discussion was sequenced for a study of T cells in narcolepsy. Study as a whole: Healthy controls were enrolled alongside patients with narcolepsy type 1 or type 2.

General study results and limits: Blood of same and different patients, but not healthy controls, reportedly held recurring autoreactive clonotypes. HCRT-specific and TRIB2-specific autoreactive clonotypes appeared among same-patient CSF and blood CD4+ clonotypes. No autoreactive T cell clone sequences appeared in some memory CD4+ repertoires.

Here immunoSEQ multiplex PCR was the method, and the copy in TCRdb shows in-frame clones only, minus some. In the table there are approximately 30,000 clones, around four fifths of which are singletons. For this clone: Its specificity is not known.

The specimen was CD45RA- memory CD4+ T cells from PBMCs. The TCR comes from a human donor with narcolepsy.

CDR3 DNA sequence: TGTGCCAGCAGCTTACAGGGGAGAGGTTCAGGTGAGCAGTTCTTC. Translating gives CASSLQGRGSGEQFF. The chain joins TRBV7-9 to TRBJ2-1; the D gene is possibly TRBD1 (6 bases). The CDR3 contains 15 residues. Germline V gene lookup returns CDR1 SEHNR and CDR2 FQNEAQ (reference sequence). Trimming took 2 bases from V and 9 from J, leaving 17 bases between them. Combining the CDR3 with reference TRBV7-9 and TRBJ2-1 gives the whole variable domain DTGVSQNPRHKITKRGQNVTFRCDPISEHNRLYWYRQTLGQGPEFLTYFQNEAQLEKSRLLSDRFSAERPKGSFSTLEIQRTEQGDSAMYLCASSLQGRGSGEQFFGPGTRLTVL.